Below are 28 T cell receptor beta chains sequenced from a single sample in a study of T cells in Graves' hyperthyroidism and ophthalmopathy. Using RNA transcripts as the source, TCR beta CDR3 regions were amplified. First-round RT-PCR targeting the TCR CDR3 was performed with the HTBI primer set. TCRdb re-called the multiplex PCR reads through MiXCR, storing one row per CDR3 protein. This sample yields more than 550,000 distinct CDR3 sequences, of which nearly 45% are seen a single time; about 7.2% belongs to the top ten. Sample: peripheral blood or thyroid tissue (not recorded which). Receptors were obtained from an adult man with Graves' disease, either hyperthyroidism or ophthalmopathy (not recorded which).

The rearrangement joins TRBV10-2 to TRBJ2-5, with D perhaps being TRBD1 or TRBD2 (8 bases each). Trimming removed 7 bases at V and 4 bases at J, with 19 bases between. Germline V gives CDR1 WSHSY, CDR2 SAAADI. The CDR3 loop spans 15 amino acids. The DNA of the CDR3 is TGCGCCAGCATGGGGACAGGCGGGGGGAGAGAGACCCAGTACTTC. Protein: CASMGTGGGRETQYF.

As to this clonotype: At one of its ends the junction is not consistent with the germline gene, which may arise from a read error. This sequence joins TRBV7-8 and TRBJ2-7, with a weak D call TRBD2 (6 bases). This CDR3 is 15 amino acids long. Germline V gene lookup returns CDR1 SGHVS and CDR2 FQNEAQ. The chain's CDR3 is CASSPWTGAGYEQYF. The CDR3 nucleotides read TGCGCCAGCAGCCCGTGGACGGGAGCAGGATACGAGCAGTACTTC.

This clonotype was detected many times. CDR3 sequence: CASSGREASNQPQHF. CDR3 nucleotides: TGTGCCAGCAGTGGGAGAGAGGCTAGCAATCAGCCCCAGCATTTT. The gene calls are TRBV2 and TRBJ1-5; D gene unclear. Germline CDR1 reads SNHLY; CDR2 reads FYNNEI. The V and J ends lost 4 bases and 0 bases respectively, with 10 bases between them. This CDR3 has 15 amino acids.

The chain links TRBV20-1 to TRBJ1-5; 8 nucleotides line up with TRBD1. The CDR3 spans 13 residues. Looked up from germline, CDR1 is DFQATT and CDR2 is SNEGSKA (reference sequence). V was pared by 6 bases and J by 4 bases, with 5 bases of the junction left unmatched. The CDR3 loop is CSAEQGDNQPQHF. In DNA form, the CDR3 reads TGCAGTGCCGAACAGGGGGATAATCAGCCCCAGCATTTT.

The chain combines TRBV5-1 with TRBJ2-2, with D perhaps matching TRBD1 (6 bases). The CDR3 contains 14 residues. The V end lost 2 bases, the J end lost 9 bases, and 14 bases lay between the germline ends. The germline V gene has CDR1 SGHRS and CDR2 YFSETQ. CDR3 DNA sequence: TGCGCCAGCAGCTTCCTCATAGGGGGTCGGGAGCTGTTTTTT. The encoded protein is CASSFLIGGRELFF.

V usage is TRBV7-6 and J usage is TRBJ2-7, with 9 bases fitting TRBD2. Germline CDR1 SGHVS, CDR2 FNYEAQ. The trim removed 6 bases at V and 2 bases at J, leaving 11 bases unmatched. The CDR3 runs 16 residues. The CDR3 spells CASSQKTSGGTYEQYF. The CDR3, as DNA: TGTGCCAGCAGTCAAAAGACTAGCGGAGGGACCTACGAGCAGTACTTC.

The CDR3: CSARAHDRTVEPEAFF. DNA of the CDR3: TGCAGTGCTAGGGCCCACGACAGGACGGTCGAGCCTGAAGCTTTCTTT. V is TRBV20-1 and J is TRBJ1-1, with a weak D call TRBD1 (6 bases). Germline assignment: CDR1 DFQATT and CDR2 SNEGSKA (reference sequence). Between the trimmed V and J ends, which lost 3 bases and 6 bases, there was a span of 23 bases. The CDR3 length is 16 residues.

On this clonotype itself: One junction end does not reproduce the germline sequence, and a read error may be involved. The rearrangement uses TRBV7-8 and TRBJ2-7; 7 nucleotides agree with TRBD1. The CDR3 consists of 16 residues. CDR1 and CDR2 (germline): SGHVS, FQNEAQ. The CDR3 reads CASSLAVERGQDEQCF. CDR3 DNA: TGTGCCAGCAGCTTAGCGGTGGAGAGGGGGCAGGACGAGCAGTGCTTC.

This clonotype was seen ten or more times. V gene TRBV29-1 combines with J gene TRBJ2-7, with 9 bases matching TRBD2. The length of the CDR3 is 14 residues. Germline loops: CDR1 SQVTM, CDR2 ANQGSEA. J gave up 3 bases and V 4 bases, and 7 bases lay outside the gene matches. The CDR3, as DNA: TGCAGCGTTGCGGGGAGTAGCGGGAGCTACGAGCAGTACTTC. Protein sequence: CSVAGSSGSYEQYF.

The chain uses TRBV7-2 and TRBJ1-2; 8 bases are a match to TRBD1. This CDR3 has 16 amino acids. The germline gives CDR1 SGHTA, CDR2 FQGNSA. The V and J ends lost 3 bases and 6 bases, in that order; junction bases with no gene match: 12. CDR3 in DNA: TGTGCCAGCAGCTTGGGAGGCCCAGGGGGCCTCGATGGCTACACCTTC. It codes for CASSLGGPGGLDGYTF.

V is TRBV10-3 and J is TRBJ1-1, with TRBD1 matching 10 bases. Germline CDR1 is ENHRY and CDR2 is SYGVKD. The CDR3 is 16 residues long. V dropped 6 bases and J dropped 3; count of bases not matched to a gene: 10. The CDR3 protein is CAISTRMGTGDTEAFF. CDR3 nucleotides: TGTGCCATCAGCACCCGGATGGGGACAGGGGACACTGAAGCTTTCTTT.

Ten or more counts support this clonotype. This chain uses TRBV29-1 with TRBJ1-4; 7 nucleotides match TRBD1. In germline, CDR1 is SQVTM, CDR2 ANQGSEA. There are 13 residues in the CDR3. Germline trimming cut 6 bases from V and 4 bases from J; bases unmatched to any gene: 5. CDR3 DNA: TGCAGCGTGAGACAGGGCGTTAATGAAAAACTGTTTTTT. Its protein product is CSVRQGVNEKLFF.

This clonotype came up many times. V is TRBV7-2 and J is TRBJ1-4; D is possibly TRBD1 (6 bases). This CDR3 contains 15 residues. Germline V CDR1 and CDR2: SGHTA, FQGNSA. Trimming cost V 1 base and J 3 bases, with 9 bases left between them. The CDR3 sequence is CASSLEGVANEKLFF. The CDR3 DNA reads TGTGCCAGCAGCTTAGAGGGGGTGGCTAATGAAAAACTGTTTTTT.

This clonotype was seen only a few times. The V and J genes are TRBV2 and TRBJ2-2; a possible D gene is TRBD1 (6 bases). The CDR3 has 12 amino acids. Between the trimmed V and J ends, which lost 10 bases and 4 bases, there was a span of 10 bases. Germline CDR1 and CDR2: SNHLY and FYNNEI. CDR3: CAKQGATGELFF. Written as DNA, the CDR3 is TGTGCCAAACAGGGAGCCACCGGGGAGCTGTTTTTT.

This clonotype was detected only a few times. Given a much more abundant clone one base away, this may be a read error. The genes are TRBV2 and TRBJ1-4; the match to TRBD1 covers 7 bases. The CDR3 length is 14 residues. CDR1 is SNHLY, CDR2 FYNNEI, per germline. V lost 6 bases to trimming and J lost 4 bases; unmatched junction nucleotides: 5. The CDR3 here is CASSSGTDNEKLFF. As DNA, the CDR3 is TGTGCCAGCAGCTCCGGGACAGATAATGAAAAACTGTTTTTT.

With respect to this clonotype: One end of the junction is discordant with germline, which a read error may explain. The chain is built from TRBV7-2 and TRBJ2-5, with D tentatively TRBD1 (5 bases). The germline V gene encodes CDR1 SGHTA and CDR2 FQGNSA. The CDR3 contains 15 residues. The DNA for the CDR3 is TGCGCCAGCAGCCAAGAAGCCCAGGGCAGAGAGACCCAGAACTTC. As protein: CASSQEAQGRETQNF.

V is TRBV19 and J is TRBJ2-7; 9 bases are shared with TRBD2. Germline V gene lookup returns CDR1 LNHDA and CDR2 SQIVND (reference sequence). The ends lost 5 bases at V and 2 bases at J; junction bases unmatched: 7. The CDR3 has 15 amino acids. As DNA, the CDR3 is TGTGCCAGTAGTCCCCGACTAGCGGCTGCCTACGAGCAGTACTTC. This gives the protein CASSPRLAAAYEQYF.

V is TRBV7-2 and J is TRBJ2-5, with 12 bases aligning to TRBD1. The J segment lost 3 bases and the V segment lost 5 bases, leaving 13 bases of the junction unmatched. The CDR3 sequence is 18 residues long. Per the germline V gene, CDR1 is SGHTA and CDR2 is FQGNSA. In nucleotides, the CDR3 is TGTGCCAGCAGCCCTACCGGGACAGGGGGCGGGATGGAAGAGACCCAGTACTTC. Amino acids: CASSPTGTGGGMEETQYF.

The rearrangement links TRBV29-1 to TRBJ1-4; 11 bases line up with TRBD1. The V gene end was trimmed by 5 bases and the J gene end by 3 bases; junction bases not matched to a gene: 5. The CDR3 runs to 15 residues. The germline CDR1 and CDR2 sequences are SQVTM and ANQGSEA. The chain's CDR3 is CSVPGQGAANEKLFF. The CDR3 DNA reads TGCAGCGTTCCTGGACAGGGGGCGGCTAATGAAAAACTGTTTTTT.

This sequence joins TRBV7-2 and TRBJ2-7; D unresolved. Looked up from germline, CDR1 is SGHTA and CDR2 is FQGNSA. Trimming took 0 bases from V and 8 from J, leaving 17 bases between them. The CDR3 runs to 15 residues. The CDR3 sequence: CASSLAGTNQPQQYF. In DNA form, the CDR3 reads TGTGCCAGCAGCTTAGCGGGCACCAATCAGCCCCAGCAGTACTTC.

This clonotype was seen ten or more times. The chain is built from TRBV20-1 and TRBJ2-5; D may be TRBD1 (5 bases). V lost 6 bases, J lost 0 bases, and 11 bases lay in between. In germline, CDR1 is DFQATT, CDR2 SNEGSKA (reference sequence). The CDR3 has 13 amino acids. The CDR3: CSAKDTYQETQYF. DNA of the CDR3: TGCAGTGCAAAGGACACGTACCAAGAGACCCAGTACTTC.

This clonotype has ten or more counts. CDR3 coding DNA: TGTGCCAGCAGTTACGTTGATCCGACGGACAGGGGCGACGAGCAGTACTTC. Amino acids: CASSYVDPTDRGDEQYF. This sequence joins TRBV6-6 and TRBJ2-7; 9 bases fit TRBD1. The J segment lost 5 bases and the V segment lost 2 bases, leaving 13 bases of the junction unmatched. The germline gives CDR1 MNHNY, CDR2 SVGAGI (reference sequence). The length of the CDR3 is 17 residues.

A few counts support this clonotype. This chain uses TRBV20-1 with TRBJ2-2; 7 bases fit TRBD2. V lost 6 bases, J lost 4 bases, and 5 bases stayed unmatched. This CDR3 is built from 13 residues. Germline assignment: CDR1 DFQATT and CDR2 SNEGSKA (reference sequence). The CDR3 loop is CSAGGVTTGELFF. The CDR3, as DNA: TGCAGTGCGGGAGGGGTCACCACCGGGGAGCTGTTTTTT.

This sequence joins TRBV7-9 and TRBJ1-6, with TRBD1 as a possible D gene (5 bases). V was clipped by 2 bases and J by 8 bases, with 13 bases between them. Germline assignment: CDR1 SEHNR and CDR2 FQNEAQ (reference sequence). The CDR3 is 15 residues long. This CDR3 is CASSLSGGRDSPLHF. In nucleotides, the CDR3 is TGTGCCAGCAGCTTAAGCGGGGGACGTGATTCACCCCTCCACTTT.

The chain uses TRBV6-5 and TRBJ1-3; tentatively, D is TRBD1 (5 bases). V lost 2 bases to trimming and J lost 0 bases, with 11 bases between them. Germline-derived CDR1 and CDR2 are MNHEY and SVGAGI. CDR3 size: 16 residues. CDR3 coding DNA: TGTGCCAGCAGTTACCGACAGTGGGACTCTGGAAACACCATATATTTT. Its protein is CASSYRQWDSGNTIYF.

V gene TRBV12-3 or TRBV12-4 combines with J gene TRBJ2-2; possibly TRBD2 for D (5 bases). The V and J ends lost 6 bases and 4 bases respectively, with 12 bases between them. The CDR3 has 14 residues. CDR3 amino acids: CASSLAGPTGELFF. Written as DNA, the CDR3 is TGTGCCAGCAGCCTAGCCGGCCCCACCGGGGAGCTGTTTTTT.

The chain recombines TRBV24-1 with TRBJ1-5; D is uncertain. CDR1 and CDR2 from the germline V gene are KGHDR and SFDVKD. Trimming left V 5 bases short and J 5 bases short, with 15 bases between. The CDR3 length is 15 residues. The CDR3 reads CATSGRAGLDQPQHF. The CDR3 nucleotides read TGTGCCACCAGTGGGCGGGCAGGCCTCGATCAGCCCCAGCATTTT.

This clonotype was observed many times. V usage is TRBV29-1 and J usage is TRBJ2-7, with 9 bases aligning to TRBD1. CDR3 length equals 12 residues. Germline CDR1 is SQVTM and CDR2 is ANQGSEA. J was trimmed by 4 bases and V by 7 bases; bases with no gene match: 5. This CDR3 reads CSGGQGTYEQYF. The CDR3 DNA reads as TGCAGCGGTGGACAGGGGACATACGAGCAGTACTTC.